One and the same sample provided the 5 T cell receptor beta chains below, sequenced in a study of T cell repertoires in cytomegalovirus infection. From the reads, TCRdb called clonotypes with MiXCR, one entry per CDR3 protein. The profile shows some 300,000 distinct CDR3 sequences, 15% to 20% of them singletons. The sequencing input was PBMCs. The receptors derive from a human donor in good health (CMV status not recorded). Some clones in this sample may be carry-over from other donors' samples.

The table lists this clonotype with many counts. The chain is built from TRBV28 and TRBJ2-7, with D perhaps matching TRBD2 (6 bases). CDR1 is MDHEN, CDR2 SYDVKM, per germline. V lost 4 bases to trimming and J lost 0 bases, with 13 bases between them. CDR3 size: 15 residues. The CDR3 sequence: CASSSSGTGSYEQYF. CDR3 nucleotide sequence: TGTGCCAGCAGTTCATCCGGGACTGGCTCCTACGAGCAGTACTTC.

This clonotype has at least ten counts. This rearrangement joins TRBV12-3 or TRBV12-4 to TRBJ1-1, with D tentatively TRBD1 (5 bases). The V and J ends lost 2 bases and 4 bases respectively, with 11 bases between them. The CDR3 is 14 amino acids. The CDR3 loop is CASSLSGLGTEAFF. CDR3 sequence (DNA): TGTGCCAGCAGTTTATCAGGGCTGGGCACTGAAGCTTTCTTT.

The chain links TRBV10-3 to TRBJ1-3; D unclear. The CDR3 is 17 residues long. The germline gives CDR1 ENHRY, CDR2 SYGVKD. Trimming shortened V by 3 bases and J by 3 bases, and 18 bases separated the two germline ends. This CDR3 is CAISEKSVRSDGNTIYF. CDR3 nucleotide sequence: TGTGCCATCAGTGAAAAGTCTGTCAGGTCGGATGGAAACACCATATATTTT.

The chain employs TRBV7-2 and TRBJ2-5; D could derive from TRBD1 or TRBD2 (5 bases each). Trimming removed 5 bases at V and 4 bases at J, with 20 bases between. Germline CDR1 is SGHTA and CDR2 is FQGNSA. CDR3 size: 16 residues. In nucleotides, the CDR3 is TGTGCCAGCAGCCCGTTCTTCCGGGACGCTCTAGAGACCCAGTACTTC. Protein sequence: CASSPFFRDALETQYF. Complete variable domain (other parts from reference TRBV7-2 and TRBJ2-5): GAGVSQSPSNKVTEKGKDVELRCDPISGHTALYWYRQSLGQGLEFLIYFQGNSAPDKSGLPSDRFSAERTGGSVSTLTIQRTQQEDSAVYLCASSPFFRDALETQYFGPGTRLLVL.

The rearrangement links TRBV2 to TRBJ1-4, with unresolved D. Trimming pared 6 bases from V and 4 bases from J, leaving 9 bases between. The CDR3 extends over 13 amino acids. Germline V gene lookup returns CDR1 SNHLY and CDR2 FYNNEI. This CDR3 reads CASSPSVNEKLFF. Here the CDR3 DNA reads TGTGCCAGCAGCCCCAGTGTTAATGAAAAACTGTTTTTT. Variable domain in full (rest from reference TRBV2 and TRBJ1-4): EPEVTQTPSHQVTQMGQEVILRCVPISNHLYFYWYRQILGQKVEFLVSFYNNEISEKSEIFDDQFSVERPDGSNFTLKIRSTKLEDSAMYFCASSPSVNEKLFFGSGTQLSVL.